Listed below are T cell receptor beta chains from one sample, sequenced in a study of T cells after yellow fever vaccination. One entry per CDR3 protein, called by TCRdb with MiXCR from the 5' RACE reads. The sample lists hundreds of thousands of distinct CDR3 sequences, roughly 13% occurring once. The material sequenced was PBMCs, taken on the day of the yellow fever booster vaccination. All receptors come from a man aged 25-45 years who received the YFV17D yellow fever vaccine. Each CDR3 is given with its conserved first and last residue. D genes are given only for firm matches. Clone size is shown for a subset of rows, as once, few, many or a class of expanded clone.

CDR3 protein	CDR3 DNA	V gene	J gene	clone size	CDR3 length	D gene
CASSYGDVGGQNEQFF	TGTGCCAGCAGTTACGGGGACGTGGGAGGGCAGAATGAGCAGTTCTTC	TRBV6-5	TRBJ2-1	few	16	TRBD2
CASSFYSSPDTQYF	TGTGCCAGCAGCTTTTACAGTTCCCCAGATACGCAGTATTTT	TRBV7-2	TRBJ2-3	few	14	-
CASSSSDSGNGYEQYF	TGTGCCAGCAGCTCTTCCGATAGCGGGAATGGGTACGAGCAGTACTTC	TRBV7-2	TRBJ2-7	-	16	TRBD2
CASRPTGRFLNEQFF	TGTGCCAGCAGACCAACCGGACGGTTTTTGAATGAGCAGTTCTTC	TRBV27	TRBJ2-1	-	15	-
CASSSLVENTDTQYF	TGTGCCAGCAGCTCCCTAGTAGAGAATACAGATACGCAGTATTTT	TRBV11-1	TRBJ2-3	few	15	-
CSARDPRDSQETQYF	TGCAGTGCTAGAGATCCCCGGGACAGTCAAGAGACCCAGTACTTC	TRBV20-1	TRBJ2-5	-	15	TRBD1
CAISEGQGSSPLHF	TGTGCCATCAGTGAGGGACAGGGTAGCTCACCCCTCCACTTT	TRBV10-3	TRBJ1-6	-	14	TRBD1
CASSQDHSSYEQYF	TGTGCCAGCAGCCAAGACCACAGCTCCTACGAGCAGTACTTC	TRBV4-2	TRBJ2-7	few	14	-
CSAIRVLSGRSPYNEQFF	TGCAGTGCTATCCGAGTTCTCAGCGGGAGGTCCCCCTACAATGAGCAGTTCTTC	TRBV20-1	TRBJ2-1	few	18	TRBD2
CASRDRGPQSSYNEQFF	TGCGCCAGCCGGGACAGGGGCCCCCAAAGCTCCTACAATGAGCAGTTCTTC	TRBV23-1	TRBJ2-1	-	17	TRBD1
CVSSRSSGTETQYF	TGCGTCAGCAGCCGGTCCTCCGGGACAGAGACCCAGTACTTC	TRBV5-1	TRBJ2-5	-	14	-
CSATMGGDEQYF	TGCAGTGCTACTATGGGGGGCGACGAGCAGTACTTC	TRBV20-1	TRBJ2-7	few	12	-
CASTRLAGADTQYF	TGTGCCAGCACCAGACTAGCGGGAGCGGATACGCAGTATTTT	TRBV12-3/TRBV12-4	TRBJ2-3	few	14	TRBD2
CASSRVGLGHEQYF	TGTGCCAGCAGTCGAGTTGGACTAGGTCACGAGCAGTACTTC	TRBV12-3/TRBV12-4	TRBJ2-7	few	14	TRBD2
CSAVGQVSGNTIYF	TGCAGTGCAGTTGGTCAGGTCTCTGGAAACACCATATATTTT	TRBV20-1	TRBJ1-3	-	14	-
CSARTGTEETQYF	TGCAGTGCTAGAACCGGGACAGAAGAGACCCAGTACTTC	TRBV20-1	TRBJ2-5	once	13	TRBD1
CASTAGEVEQFF	TGCGCCAGCACGGCGGGAGAGGTTGAGCAGTTCTTC	TRBV10-2	TRBJ2-1	-	12	TRBD2
CASNLAGNYNEQFF	TGTGCCAGTAATCTAGCGGGAAACTACAATGAGCAGTTCTTC	TRBV7-9	TRBJ2-1	many	14	TRBD2
CASSAPGGYYEQYF	TGTGCCAGCAGTGCCCCAGGGGGTTACTACGAGCAGTACTTC	TRBV27	TRBJ2-7	-	14	TRBD1
CASSLVGGARRGGELFF	TGTGCCAGCAGTTTAGTAGGGGGCGCCCGGCGAGGCGGGGAGCTGTTTTTT	TRBV6-5	TRBJ2-2	few	17	TRBD1
CSVVADLAYEQYF	TGCAGCGTTGTTGCGGACCTGGCCTACGAGCAGTACTTC	TRBV29-1	TRBJ2-7	-	13	-
CARGGLTSSYNEQFF	TGTGCCAGAGGGGGACTCACTAGCTCCTACAATGAGCAGTTCTTC	TRBV2	TRBJ2-1	-	15	-
CASSLTGQANTEAFF	TGTGCCAGCAGCTTAACAGGGCAGGCCAACACTGAAGCTTTCTTT	TRBV7-3	TRBJ1-1	-	15	-
CASSMSLAAYNEQFF	TGTGCCAGTAGTATGTCTCTAGCGGCCTACAATGAGCAGTTCTTC	TRBV19	TRBJ2-1	-	15	TRBD2
CASSPGTSQGDTQYF	TGTGCCAGCAGCCCGGGGACTAGCCAAGGGGATACGCAGTATTTT	TRBV5-4	TRBJ2-3	-	15	TRBD2
CASSSGTGNGYTF	TGTGCCAGCAGTTCCGGGACAGGGAATGGCTACACCTTC	TRBV6-6	TRBJ1-2	-	13	TRBD1
CSAFTPGTGPHEQYF	TGCAGTGCTTTTACCCCCGGGACAGGGCCCCACGAGCAGTACTTC	TRBV20-1	TRBJ2-7	-	15	TRBD1
CASFGRHANTGELFF	TGTGCCAGCTTCGGCAGGCATGCGAACACCGGGGAGCTGTTTTTT	TRBV18	TRBJ2-2	few	15	-
CASSIRPSGELFF	TGTGCCAGCAGCATCCGACCGAGCGGGGAGCTGTTTTTT	TRBV7-9	TRBJ2-2	few	13	-
CASSSGGANTGELFF	TGTGCCAGCAGCTCCGGCGGTGCGAACACCGGGGAGCTGTTTTTT	TRBV5-1	TRBJ2-2	many	15	-
CASSSPGTYEQYF	TGTGCCAGCAGCTCCCCCGGGACCTACGAGCAGTACTTC	TRBV7-2	TRBJ2-7	few	13	-
CASSEQVDTQYF	TGTGCCAGCAGCGAACAGGTAGATACGCAGTATTTT	TRBV12-3/TRBV12-4	TRBJ2-3	many	12	-
CASTLHTGELFF	TGTGCCAGCACCCTCCACACCGGGGAGCTGTTTTTT	TRBV12-3/TRBV12-4	TRBJ2-2	few	12	-
CSARTLPLSYNEQFF	TGCAGTGCTAGGACACTACCCCTCTCCTACAATGAGCAGTTCTTC	TRBV20-1	TRBJ2-1	-	15	-
CASQPGGRGYNEQFF	TGTGCCAGCCAGCCCGGCGGGAGGGGCTACAATGAGCAGTTCTTC	TRBV11-2	TRBJ2-1	few	15	TRBD2
CASSLEGSGYEQYF	TGTGCCAGCAGCTTAGAGGGCAGCGGGTACGAGCAGTACTTC	TRBV7-6	TRBJ2-7	few	14	-
CASSYHPPETNTGELFF	TGTGCCAGCAGTTATCACCCCCCTGAGACGAACACCGGGGAGCTGTTTTTT	TRBV6-5	TRBJ2-2	few	17	-
CASSPGQGITDTQYF	TGTGCCAGCAGCCCCGGACAGGGGATCACAGATACGCAGTATTTT	TRBV6-2/TRBV6-3	TRBJ2-3	few	15	TRBD1
CSARDPGTGNTGELFF	TGCAGTGCTAGAGATCCTGGGACGGGGAACACCGGGGAGCTGTTTTTT	TRBV20-1	TRBJ2-2	many	16	-
CASSPPDGLAKNIQYF	TGTGCCAGCTCACCACCGGACGGGTTAGCCAAAAACATTCAGTACTTC	TRBV18	TRBJ2-4	many	16	-
CASRAGVQEKLFF	TGCGCCAGCAGGGCAGGGGTCCAAGAAAAACTGTTTTTT	TRBV5-1	TRBJ1-4	-	13	-
CASSYPERTLAGVPDTQYF	TGTGCCAGCAGTTACCCCGAAAGGACCCTAGCGGGAGTTCCAGATACGCAGTATTTT	TRBV6-5	TRBJ2-3	-	19	TRBD2
CASMRDSYNEQFF	TGTGCCAGCATGCGAGACTCCTACAATGAGCAGTTCTTC	TRBV6-2/TRBV6-3	TRBJ2-1	-	13	-
CASSSDPGEAQHF	TGTGCCAGCAGCTCGGACCCAGGGGAGGCCCAGCATTTT	TRBV5-4	TRBJ1-5	-	13	-
CASSYLVSGEQYF	TGTGCCAGCAGTTACCTGGTCTCAGGCGAGCAGTACTTC	TRBV6-2/TRBV6-3	TRBJ2-7	-	13	-
CASSHATSGVASTDTQYF	TGTGCCAGCAGCCACGCCACCTCTGGGGTCGCTTCCACAGATACGCAGTATTTT	TRBV11-1	TRBJ2-3	-	18	-
CASSLAILGNEQFF	TGTGCCAGCAGCTTGGCCATCCTCGGCAATGAGCAGTTCTTC	TRBV5-6	TRBJ2-1	-	14	-
CSASSGKNTGELFF	TGCAGTGCTTCGAGCGGGAAGAACACCGGGGAGCTGTTTTTT	TRBV20-1	TRBJ2-2	-	14	TRBD2
CASSYTEGQIGDTQYF	TGTGCCAGCAGTTACACCGAGGGACAGATCGGAGATACGCAGTATTTT	TRBV6-5	TRBJ2-3	-	16	TRBD1
CASSSTGQGAYNEQFF	TGTGCCAGCTCATCAACGGGACAGGGGGCCTACAATGAGCAGTTCTTC	TRBV18	TRBJ2-1	-	16	TRBD1
CSVSTNQNIQYF	TGCAGTGTCTCAACGAACCAAAACATTCAGTACTTC	TRBV20-1	TRBJ2-4	few	12	-
CSARRGRVMNEQFF	TGCAGTGCTAGGAGGGGGAGGGTTATGAATGAGCAGTTCTTC	TRBV20-1	TRBJ2-1	few	14	-
CASSSNRVRATYEQYF	TGTGCCAGCAGTTCTAACAGGGTCCGGGCAACCTACGAGCAGTACTTC	TRBV27	TRBJ2-7	-	16	-
CASSTLGTVSRDTQYF	TGTGCCAGCAGTACCCTCGGGACAGTTTCCCGCGATACGCAGTATTTT	TRBV12-3/TRBV12-4	TRBJ2-3	-	16	TRBD1
CASSLSPGLGEQYF	TGTGCCAGCAGCTTATCTCCGGGTCTAGGCGAGCAGTACTTC	TRBV7-2	TRBJ2-7	-	14	-
CASSTGTSGNADTQYF	TGCGCCAGCAGCACCGGGACTAGCGGGAACGCAGATACGCAGTATTTT	TRBV5-1	TRBJ2-3	-	16	TRBD2
CRASDFSGAFF	TGCAGAGCAAGCGACTTTTCGGGGGCTTTCTTT	TRBV20-1	TRBJ1-1	-	11	-
CASSPLGLARNEQFF	TGTGCCAGCAGCCCGCTGGGACTAGCGCGCAATGAGCAGTTCTTC	TRBV3-1	TRBJ2-1	few	15	TRBD2
CASAKGTNILAKNIQYF	TGCGCCAGCGCAAAAGGGACAAACATATTAGCCAAAAACATTCAGTACTTC	TRBV5-1	TRBJ2-4	-	17	-